This TCR beta chain was recorded in a study (dated by TCRdb to 2021 to 2024). On this clone: The clone's antigen remains unknown. No much larger clone is present one base from it, and per-base qualities are unavailable.

For TCR beta sequencing, genomic DNA was taken from unsorted PBMCs, and those PBMCs had been isolated from peripheral blood. Survey-level sequencing on the immunoSEQ platform was used to profile TCR beta chain repertoires. Per the source publication's procedure: CDR3 amino acid length spectratypes and V-J pairing frequencies were compared, and repertoire diversity was measured with the inverse Simpson index. Clonotypes specific to SARS-CoV-2, CMV, influenza A and EBV were annotated by matching TCR beta CDR3 sequences against VDJdb. This immuneACCESS table, as held by TCRdb, lists in-frame sequences with V and J called but not all clones. Of the missing ones, under half trace to an unresolved V gene in checked studies; the others have no known cause. The DNA was the basis for D and trimming; V, J and clone size are from that table. The sample records 40,000 to 55,000 clones, 90% to 95% of which are singletons. Clones ranked in the top ten supply roughly 10% of the sample.

The study at large found these results: According to the authors, more investigation is needed, including longitudinal sampling and evaluation of a control group.

What was sequenced was PBMCs. The clonotype was recovered from a man between 35 and 55 years old with rheumatoid arthritis.

For the CDR3, the sequence is CASSLGRGQSGANVLTF. The sequenced DNA is TGTGCCAGCAGCTTGGGGAGGGGACAGAGTGGGGCCAACGTCCTGACTTTC. The chain was built from TRBV5-6 and TRBJ2-6, with a tentative D gene TRBD1 over 7 matching bases. At the junction V is shortened by 0 bases and J by 3 bases, with 13 bases in between. CDR1 and CDR2 were assigned from the germline V gene as SGHDT and YYEEEE. From cysteine to phenylalanine, the CDR3 is 17 amino acids long. Kept here is only the CDR3 DNA, which spans 51 bases and is read in frame from base 1.